The 11 T cell receptor beta chains below come from one sample, sequenced in a study of blood T cell repertoires in COVID-19. Using immunoSEQ multiplex PCR, the repertoire was profiled, and TCRdb retains in-frame clones only, with some absent. The data contain more than 150,000 clones, 60% to 80% of them seen just once; the ten biggest clones take up 15% to 20%. The sample taken for sequencing was PBMCs or T cells enriched from blood (not recorded which). These TCRs come from a woman aged 45-60 years who had recovered from COVID-19.

This chain joins TRBV18 and TRBJ2-2, with 10 bases that match TRBD2. There are 18 residues in the CDR3. The V gene end was trimmed by 2 bases and the J gene end by 6 bases; junction bases not matched to a gene: 12. Germline assignment: CDR1 KGHSH and CDR2 LQKENI. CDR3 amino acids: CASSPWTLAGETAGELFF. Here the CDR3 DNA reads TGTGCCAGCTCACCATGGACTCTAGCGGGAGAAACGGCCGGGGAGCTGTTTTTT.

In its sample, this clone was seen once. CDR3 residues: CASSARGTGEQYF. CDR3 in DNA: TGTGCCAGCAGCGCCAGGGGTACGGGCGAGCAGTACTTC. The chain combines TRBV9 with TRBJ2-7; D may be TRBD1 (6 bases). Trimming removed 3 bases from V and 6 bases from J, with 13 bases in between. From germline, CDR1 is SGDLS and CDR2 YYNGEE. This CDR3 comprises 13 residues. Using reference TRBV9 and TRBJ2-7 for the parts outside the CDR3, the full variable domain is DSGVTQTPKHLITATGQRVTLRCSPRSGDLSVYWYQQSLDQGLQFLIQYYNGEERAKGNILERFSAQQFPDLHSELNLSSLELGDSALYFCASSARGTGEQYFGPGTRLTVT.

This clone was picked up one time. V and J are TRBV7-6 and TRBJ2-7, with a tentative D call TRBD1 (6 bases). The V gene's germline CDR1 is SGHVS and CDR2 FNYEAQ. This CDR3 has 15 residues. V dropped 5 bases and J dropped 1 base, with 15 bases sitting between them. CDR3 amino acids: CASSQQFGQSYEQYF. The CDR3 nucleotides read TGTGCCAGCAGCCAACAATTTGGACAGTCCTACGAGCAGTACTTC.

With respect to this clone: Other DNA sequences in this sample translate to the same CDR3. This chain links TRBV5-1 with TRBJ2-7, with TRBD1 matching over 10 bases. Germline loops: CDR1 SGHRS, CDR2 YFSETQ. J was trimmed by 3 bases and V by 2 bases; bases with no gene match: 2. This CDR3 has 14 amino acids. In DNA, the CDR3 is TGCGCCAGCAGCTTAGGACAGGGGGGCTACGAGCAGTACTTC. This sequence encodes CASSLGQGGYEQYF.

The chain employs TRBV19 and TRBJ1-4; D call uncertain. In germline, CDR1 is LNHDA, CDR2 SQIVND (reference sequence). Trimming took 5 bases from V and 7 from J, leaving 8 bases between them. The CDR3 is 12 residues long. The DNA of the CDR3 is TGTGCCAGTAGTTCCTCGGGTGAAAAACTGTTTTTT. Encoded protein: CASSSSGEKLFF.

The chain uses TRBV5-1 and TRBJ2-5, with 8 bases aligning to TRBD2. Germline trimming cut 0 bases from V and 3 bases from J; bases unmatched to any gene: 4. Germline V CDR1 and CDR2: SGHRS, YFSETQ. This CDR3 spans 15 amino acids. The CDR3 DNA follows: TGCGCCAGCAGCTTGGTAGCGGGAAATGAAGAGACCCAGTACTTC. As protein: CASSLVAGNEETQYF.

This rearrangement joins TRBV27 to TRBJ2-2; tentative D call: TRBD2 (6 bases). Trimming pared 5 bases from V and 0 bases from J, leaving 10 bases between. Germline loops: CDR1 MNHEY, CDR2 SMNVEV (reference sequence). This CDR3 spans 15 amino acids. CDR3 sequence (DNA): TGTGCCAGCAGTGTAAGACTAGCGAACACCGGGGAGCTGTTTTTT. This codes for CASSVRLANTGELFF.

The chain combines TRBV4-3 with TRBJ2-1; D perhaps matches TRBD2 (6 bases). The CDR3 has 21 residues. Trimming shortened V by 2 bases and J by 6 bases, and 32 bases separated the two germline ends. CDR1 is LGHNA and CDR2 is YSLEER in the germline V gene. Here the CDR3 reads CASSQFTPLEWAGTYPNEQFF. CDR3 DNA: TGCGCCAGCAGCCAATTTACCCCCCTGGAATGGGCGGGGACCTACCCCAATGAGCAGTTCTTC.

The gene calls are TRBV29-1 and TRBJ1-3; D gene unclear. The CDR3 consists of 11 residues. The germline CDR1 and CDR2 sequences are SQVTM and ANQGSEA. Between the trimmed V and J ends, which lost 6 bases and 1 base, there was a span of 4 bases. The CDR3 DNA follows: TGCAGCGTGAGGTCTGGAAACACCATATATTTT. Amino acid sequence: CSVRSGNTIYF.

The rearrangement uses TRBV2 and TRBJ1-2; unclear D gene. V lost 6 bases to trimming and J lost 4 bases, with 12 bases between them. The length of the CDR3 is 13 residues. The germline CDR1 and CDR2 sequences are SNHLY and FYNNEI. The CDR3, as DNA: TGTGCCAGCAGCGGGAGCGGAGGCTATGGCTACACCTTC. Amino acids: CASSGSGGYGYTF.

V and J are TRBV28 and TRBJ2-1, with 12 bases lining up with TRBD2. This CDR3 has 16 residues. The germline V gene has CDR1 MDHEN and CDR2 SYDVKM. Trimming cost V 5 bases and J 8 bases; bases outside gene matches: 10. This chain's CDR3 is CASSAARTSGNDEQFF. The CDR3 nucleotides are TGTGCCAGCAGTGCGGCCCGGACTAGCGGGAACGATGAGCAGTTCTTC.